This T cell receptor (beta chain) is from a study of cytomegalovirus exposure and HLA in healthy donors. Study-wide points: It was reportedly the case that the classifier diagnosed cytomegalovirus status with high specificity and sensitivity. Later findings reportedly placed an Asian-associated ancestry cluster below the approximately 650-donor mean for N-insertions.

Per germline, CDR1 SNHLY and CDR2 FYNNEI. J gave up 0 bases and V 9 bases, and 5 bases lay outside the gene matches. The CDR3 has 13 amino acids. PCR primers comprised 60 Vbeta and 13 Jbeta primers. Assay used: immunoSEQ multiplex PCR; TCRdb lists only in-frame clones, some missing. The sample includes around 140,000 clones, 75% to 80% of them seen just once. Comment on this clone: Antigen unknown.

The TCR was taken from a woman aged 18-29 years in good health and CMV-seropositive. The chain is built from TRBV2 and TRBJ2-7, with 7 nucleotides matching TRBD1. Input material: PBMCs. DNA of the CDR3: TGTGCCAGATCGGACAGGAACTCCTACGAGCAGTACTTC. Its protein is CARSDRNSYEQYF.